This T cell receptor beta chain was identified in a study of CD8 T cell repertoires and HIV-1 epitope variants. Overall study context: Control wells had CMV/EBV/flu peptides, negative Ebola AY9, or no peptide. Tested: three Gag epitope families, Nef HW9 and YT9.

The CDR3 runs to 17 residues. Of note for this clone: Its antigen is still unknown.

Sequenced by immunoSEQ multiplex PCR; TCRdb stores in-frame clones only, minus some. The sample lists some 5,400 clones, around 66% occurring once. The chain combines TRBV21-1 with TRBJ2-2; the tabulated D call, TRBD1, remains unverified against the DNA. TRBV21-1 is recorded as a pseudogene. The sequence was collected from a male donor with HIV. Sequencing input: cultured CD8+ T cells derived from PBMCs. CDR3 nucleotides: TGTGCCAGCAGCAAAGTGGATCAAGACAGGGAGGCCGGGGAGCTGTTTTTT. It encodes CASSKVDQDREAGELFF.